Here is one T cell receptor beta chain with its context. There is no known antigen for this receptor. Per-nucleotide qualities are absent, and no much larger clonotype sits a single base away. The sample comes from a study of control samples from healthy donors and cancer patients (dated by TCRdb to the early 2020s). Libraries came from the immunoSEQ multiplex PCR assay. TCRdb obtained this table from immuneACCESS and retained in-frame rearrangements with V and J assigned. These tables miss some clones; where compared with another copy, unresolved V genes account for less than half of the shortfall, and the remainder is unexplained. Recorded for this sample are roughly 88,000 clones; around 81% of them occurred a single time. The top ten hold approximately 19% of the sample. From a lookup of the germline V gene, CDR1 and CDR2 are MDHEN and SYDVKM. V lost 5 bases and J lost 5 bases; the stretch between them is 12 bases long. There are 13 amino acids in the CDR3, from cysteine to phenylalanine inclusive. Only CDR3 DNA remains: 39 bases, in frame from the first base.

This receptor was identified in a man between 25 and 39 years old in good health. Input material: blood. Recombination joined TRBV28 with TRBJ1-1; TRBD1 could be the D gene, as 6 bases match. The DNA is TGTGCCAGCAGTCCCGGGACATCGACTGAAGCTTTCTTT. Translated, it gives CASSPGTSTEAFF. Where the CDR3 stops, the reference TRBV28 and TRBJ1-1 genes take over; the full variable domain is DVKVTQSSRYLVKRTGEKVFLECVQDMDHENMFWYRQDPGLGLRLIYFSYDVKMKEKGDIPEGYSVSREKKERFSLILESASTNQTSMYLCASSPGTSTEAFFGQGTRLTVV.